These 5 T cell receptor beta chains were sequenced from one sample in a study of blood T cells in healthy people across ages. Combining a sample-barcoded 5' primer with a J-beta primer mix, a second PCR ran for roughly 7 to 12 cycles. From the 5' RACE reads, TCRdb called clonotypes with MiXCR, one entry per CDR3 protein. Of roughly 1.6 million distinct CDR3 sequences in the sample, around 36% were seen once. The sample consisted of blood. Receptors were obtained from a woman in her 30s in good health.

V is TRBV3-1 and J is TRBJ2-2, with 8 bases matching TRBD2. The CDR3 spans 17 residues. The V segment lost 4 bases and the J segment 4 bases; nucleotides outside the gene matches: 11. Germline V gene lookup returns CDR1 LGHDT and CDR2 YNNKEL (reference sequence). The CDR3 loop is CASSREGLGSGTGELFF. CDR3 bases: TGTGCCAGCAGCCGTGAGGGACTAGGGTCAGGCACCGGGGAGCTGTTTTTT.

The chain has TRBV7-6 and TRBJ2-3; 13 bases map to TRBD2. The length of the CDR3 is 14 residues. The germline gives CDR1 SGHVS, CDR2 FNYEAQ. The CDR3 nucleotides read TGTGCGGTAGGGACTAGCGGGACCACAGATACGCAGTATTTT. Translation: CAVGTSGTTDTQYF.

The DNA of the CDR3 is TGTGCCAGCAGCTACGAGGGTTACTACGAGCAGTACTTC. Translating it yields CASSYEGYYEQYF. This sequence joins TRBV28 and TRBJ2-7; possibly TRBD2 for D (5 bases). The V and J ends lost 6 bases and 3 bases respectively, with 12 bases between them. The germline V gene encodes CDR1 MDHEN and CDR2 SYDVKM. The CDR3 loop spans 13 amino acids.

The J gene is TRBJ2-2, the V gene TRBV3-1; D is perhaps TRBD1 (5 bases). The CDR3 sequence is 14 residues long. V lost 1 base and J lost 8, with 11 bases in between. The germline V gene has CDR1 LGHDT and CDR2 YNNKEL (reference sequence). The CDR3 loop is CASSQARVSGELFF. CDR3 DNA sequence: TGTGCCAGCAGCCAAGCCAGGGTATCTGGGGAGCTGTTTTTT.

This clonotype was counted between two and nine times. The gene calls are TRBV27 and TRBJ2-1; 7 nucleotides agree with TRBD2. The CDR3 contains 12 residues. Germline V gene sequence: CDR1 MNHEY, CDR2 SMNVEV (reference sequence). The V segment lost 8 bases and the J segment 6 bases; nucleotides outside the gene matches: 4. CDR3 sequence reads: CASGLVGNEQFF. For the CDR3, the DNA is TGTGCCAGCGGACTAGTAGGCAATGAGCAGTTCTTC.